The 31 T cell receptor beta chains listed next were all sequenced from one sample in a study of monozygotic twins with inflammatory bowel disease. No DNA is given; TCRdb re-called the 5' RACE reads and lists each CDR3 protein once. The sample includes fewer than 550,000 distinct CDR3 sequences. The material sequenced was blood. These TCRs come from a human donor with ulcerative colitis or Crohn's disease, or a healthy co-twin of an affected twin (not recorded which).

Here the CDR3 reads CSARDLRGGSYNEQFF. The chain employs TRBV20-1 and TRBJ2-1; there is no DNA to check the TCRdb D call of TRBD2. In germline, CDR1 is DFQATT, CDR2 SNEGSKA (reference sequence). There are 16 residues in the CDR3.

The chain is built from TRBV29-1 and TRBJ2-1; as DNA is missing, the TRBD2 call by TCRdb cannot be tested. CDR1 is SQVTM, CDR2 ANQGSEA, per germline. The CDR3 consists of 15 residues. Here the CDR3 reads CSVDKAGGSYNEQFF.

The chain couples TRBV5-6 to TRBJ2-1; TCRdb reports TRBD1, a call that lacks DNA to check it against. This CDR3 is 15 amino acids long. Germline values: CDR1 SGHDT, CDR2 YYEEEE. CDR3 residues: CASSPPWDRGVKQFF.

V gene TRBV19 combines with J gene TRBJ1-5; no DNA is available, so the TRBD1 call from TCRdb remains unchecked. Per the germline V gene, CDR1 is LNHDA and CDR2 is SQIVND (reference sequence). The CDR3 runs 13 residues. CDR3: CASAQVGNQPQHF.

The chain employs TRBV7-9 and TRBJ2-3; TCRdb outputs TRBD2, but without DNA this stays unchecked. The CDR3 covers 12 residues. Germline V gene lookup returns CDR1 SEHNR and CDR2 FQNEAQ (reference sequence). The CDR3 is CASSSELVLPEF.

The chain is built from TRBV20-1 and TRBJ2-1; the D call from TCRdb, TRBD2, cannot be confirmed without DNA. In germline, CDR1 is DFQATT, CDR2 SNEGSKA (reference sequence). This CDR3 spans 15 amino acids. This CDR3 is CSANGLAGFYNEQFF.

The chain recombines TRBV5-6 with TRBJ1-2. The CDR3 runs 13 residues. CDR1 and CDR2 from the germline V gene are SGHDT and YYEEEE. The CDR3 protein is CASSYGSSYGYTF. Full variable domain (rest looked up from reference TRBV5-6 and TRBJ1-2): DAGVTQSPTHLIKTRGQQVTLRCSPKSGHDTVSWYQQALGQGPQFIFQYYEEEERQRGNFPDRFSGHQFPNYSSELNVNALLLGDSALYLCASSYGSSYGYTFGSGTRLTVV.

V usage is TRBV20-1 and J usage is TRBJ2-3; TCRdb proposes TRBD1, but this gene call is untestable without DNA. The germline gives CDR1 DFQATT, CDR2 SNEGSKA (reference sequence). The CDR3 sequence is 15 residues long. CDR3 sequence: CSANGGLTSTDTQYF.

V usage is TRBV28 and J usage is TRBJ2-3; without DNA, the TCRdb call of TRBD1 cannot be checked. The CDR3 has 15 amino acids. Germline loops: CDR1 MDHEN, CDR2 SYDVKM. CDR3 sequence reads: CASSGTGTYTDTQYF.

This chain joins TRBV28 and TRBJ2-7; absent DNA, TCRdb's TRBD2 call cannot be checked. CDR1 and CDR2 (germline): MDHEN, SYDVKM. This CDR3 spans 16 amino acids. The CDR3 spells CASSFLALAGAYEQYF. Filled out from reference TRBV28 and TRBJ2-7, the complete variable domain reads DVKVTQSSRYLVKRTGEKVFLECVQDMDHENMFWYRQDPGLGLRLIYFSYDVKMKEKGDIPEGYSVSREKKERFSLILESASTNQTSMYLCASSFLALAGAYEQYFGPGTRLTVT.

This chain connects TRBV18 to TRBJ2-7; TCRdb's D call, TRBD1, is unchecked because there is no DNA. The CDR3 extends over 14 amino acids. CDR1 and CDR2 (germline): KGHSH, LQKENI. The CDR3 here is CASSARQGAYEQYF.

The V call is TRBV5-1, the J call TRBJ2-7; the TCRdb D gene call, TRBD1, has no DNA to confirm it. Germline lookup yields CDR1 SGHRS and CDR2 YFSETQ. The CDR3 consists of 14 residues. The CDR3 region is CASSLVGADYEQYF.

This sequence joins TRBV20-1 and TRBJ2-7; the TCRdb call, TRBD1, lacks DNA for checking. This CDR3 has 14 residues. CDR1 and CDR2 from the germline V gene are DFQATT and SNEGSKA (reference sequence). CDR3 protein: CSARVSRASDEQYF.

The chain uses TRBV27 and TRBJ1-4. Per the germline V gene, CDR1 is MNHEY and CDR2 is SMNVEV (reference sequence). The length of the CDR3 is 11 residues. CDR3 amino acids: CASTGGDVMFF.

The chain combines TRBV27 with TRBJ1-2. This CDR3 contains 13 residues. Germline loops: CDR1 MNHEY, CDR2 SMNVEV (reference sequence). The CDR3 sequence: CASSLSGVRGYTF.

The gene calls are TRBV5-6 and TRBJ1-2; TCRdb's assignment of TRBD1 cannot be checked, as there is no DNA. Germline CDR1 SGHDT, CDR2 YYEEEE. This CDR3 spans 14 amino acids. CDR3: CASSSGGRDSGYTF.

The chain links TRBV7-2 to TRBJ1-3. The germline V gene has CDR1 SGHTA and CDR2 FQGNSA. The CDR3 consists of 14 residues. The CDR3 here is CASSLGPSGNTIYF.

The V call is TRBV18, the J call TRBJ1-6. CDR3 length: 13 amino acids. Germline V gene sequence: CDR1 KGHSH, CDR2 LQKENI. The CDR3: CASSPGQGSPLHF.

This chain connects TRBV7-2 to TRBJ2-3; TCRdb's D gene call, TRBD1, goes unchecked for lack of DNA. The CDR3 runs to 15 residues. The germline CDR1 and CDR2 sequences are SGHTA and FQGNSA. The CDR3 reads CASSTTWVRVDTQYF.

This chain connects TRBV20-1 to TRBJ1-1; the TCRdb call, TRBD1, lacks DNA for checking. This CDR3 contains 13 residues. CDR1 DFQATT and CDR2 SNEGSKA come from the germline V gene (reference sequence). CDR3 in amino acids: CSARGPQGNEAFF.

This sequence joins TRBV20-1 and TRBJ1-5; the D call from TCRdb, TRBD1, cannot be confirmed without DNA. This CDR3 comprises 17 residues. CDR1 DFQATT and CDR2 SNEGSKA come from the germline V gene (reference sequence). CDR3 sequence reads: CSARDDQGFGSNQPQHF.

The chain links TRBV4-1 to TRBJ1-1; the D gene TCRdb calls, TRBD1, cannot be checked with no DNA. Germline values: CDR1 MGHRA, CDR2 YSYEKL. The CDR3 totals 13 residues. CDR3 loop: CASSQVPGAGAFF.

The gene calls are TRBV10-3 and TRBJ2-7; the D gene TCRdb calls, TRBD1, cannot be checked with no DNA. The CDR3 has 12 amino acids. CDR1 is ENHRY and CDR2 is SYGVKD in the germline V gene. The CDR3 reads CATTGQGLEQYF.

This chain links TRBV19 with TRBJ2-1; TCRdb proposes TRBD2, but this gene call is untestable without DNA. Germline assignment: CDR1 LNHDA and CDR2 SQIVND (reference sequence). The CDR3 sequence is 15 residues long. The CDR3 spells CASNRLAGSYNEQFF.

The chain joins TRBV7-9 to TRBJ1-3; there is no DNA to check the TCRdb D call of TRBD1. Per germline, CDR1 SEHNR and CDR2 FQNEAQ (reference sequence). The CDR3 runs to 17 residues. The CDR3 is CASSPRSVLGGGNTIYF.

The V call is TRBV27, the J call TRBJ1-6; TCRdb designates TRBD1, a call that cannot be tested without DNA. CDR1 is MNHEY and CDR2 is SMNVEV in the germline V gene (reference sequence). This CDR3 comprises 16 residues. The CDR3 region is CASREIQGKGRSPLHF.

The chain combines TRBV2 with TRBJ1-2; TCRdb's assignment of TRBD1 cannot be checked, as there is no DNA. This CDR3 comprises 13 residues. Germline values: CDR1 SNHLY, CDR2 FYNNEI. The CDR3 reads CATQTGRNSGYTF.

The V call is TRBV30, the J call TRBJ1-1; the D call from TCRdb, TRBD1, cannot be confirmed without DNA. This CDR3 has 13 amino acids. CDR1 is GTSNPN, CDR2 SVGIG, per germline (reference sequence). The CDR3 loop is CAWDRGDNTEAFF.

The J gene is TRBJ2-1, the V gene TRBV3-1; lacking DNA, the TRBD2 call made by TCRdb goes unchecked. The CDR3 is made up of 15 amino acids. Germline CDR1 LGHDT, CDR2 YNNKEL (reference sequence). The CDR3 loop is CASSRGTSGYNEQFF.

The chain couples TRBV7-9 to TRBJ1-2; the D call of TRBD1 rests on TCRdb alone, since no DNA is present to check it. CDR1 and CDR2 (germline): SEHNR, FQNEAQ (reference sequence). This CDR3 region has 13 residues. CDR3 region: CASSSDRRGGYTF.

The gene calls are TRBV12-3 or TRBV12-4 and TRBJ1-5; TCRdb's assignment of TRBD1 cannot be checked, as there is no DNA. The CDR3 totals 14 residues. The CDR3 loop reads CASSRDGVNQPQHF.